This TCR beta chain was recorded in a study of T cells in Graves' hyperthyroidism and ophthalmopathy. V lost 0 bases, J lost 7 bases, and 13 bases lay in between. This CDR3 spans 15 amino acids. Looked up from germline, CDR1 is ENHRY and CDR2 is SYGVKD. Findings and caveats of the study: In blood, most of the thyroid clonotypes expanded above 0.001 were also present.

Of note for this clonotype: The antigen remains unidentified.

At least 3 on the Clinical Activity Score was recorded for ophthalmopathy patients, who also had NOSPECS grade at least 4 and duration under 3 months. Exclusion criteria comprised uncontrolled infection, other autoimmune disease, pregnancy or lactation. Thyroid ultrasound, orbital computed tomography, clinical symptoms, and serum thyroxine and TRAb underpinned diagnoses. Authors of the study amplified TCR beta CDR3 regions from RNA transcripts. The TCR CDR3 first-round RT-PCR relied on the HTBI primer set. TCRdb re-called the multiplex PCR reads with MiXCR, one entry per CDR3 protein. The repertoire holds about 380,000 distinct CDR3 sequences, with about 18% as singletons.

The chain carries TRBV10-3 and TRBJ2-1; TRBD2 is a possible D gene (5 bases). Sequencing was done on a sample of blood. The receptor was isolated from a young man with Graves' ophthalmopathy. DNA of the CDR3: TGTGCCATCAGTGAGTCGGGTCGAGGGAAAAATGAGCAGTTCTTC. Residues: CAISESGRGKNEQFF.